This T cell receptor (beta chain) was retrieved from a study of blood T cell repertoires in COVID-19. Original processing notes: Researchers report that nucleated cell counts were estimated from reference gene primer amplification. Sequencing was performed with immunoSEQ multiplex PCR; in TCRdb, only in-frame clones are kept and a portion is missing. D and trimming come from the DNA, and the V and J calls and clone size come from that table. The table has approximately 90,000 clones, approximately 88% seen once. In germline, CDR1 is SGDLS, CDR2 YYNGEE. The CDR3 totals 15 residues. V was clipped by 0 bases and J by 0 bases, with 9 bases between them.

This chain connects TRBV9 to TRBJ2-5; D remains ambiguous. This TCR was sampled from a woman at least 80 years old with active or convalescent COVID-19. Sequencing used peripheral blood. The CDR3 DNA reads as TGTGCCAGCAGCGTAGGAGTTAACTACCAAGAGACCCAGTACTTC. Protein sequence: CASSVGVNYQETQYF.